Listed here are 20 T cell receptor beta chains from one sample, sequenced in a study of cytomegalovirus exposure and HLA in healthy donors. Vbeta (60) and Jbeta (13) primers were used in the PCR. Assay: immunoSEQ multiplex PCR; the TCRdb copy retains only in-frame clones and omits some. The sample contains around 130,000 clones, roughly two thirds of which appear only once. Material: PBMCs. The receptor source for this set is a man aged 30-40 years in good health and CMV-seropositive.

This clone has a handful of counts. The chain joins TRBV10-3 to TRBJ2-3; D call uncertain. From germline, CDR1 is ENHRY and CDR2 SYGVKD. V shed 5 bases and J shed 6 bases, with 21 bases lying between them. The CDR3 spans 16 residues. Here the CDR3 DNA reads TGTGCCATCAGTCGAGAGGTAGCCTACTCCGGCGATACGCAGTATTTT. Amino acid sequence: CAISREVAYSGDTQYF.

V is TRBV5-1 and J is TRBJ2-1; 9 bases map to TRBD2. Germline loops: CDR1 SGHRS, CDR2 YFSETQ. The CDR3 loop spans 16 amino acids. Trimming cost V 6 bases and J 12 bases; bases outside gene matches: 19. The CDR3 protein is CASITLSGSGLRLQFF. The DNA for the CDR3 is TGCGCCAGCATCACCCTTAGCGGGAGTGGCCTCCGATTGCAGTTCTTC.

This clone was picked up one time. V is TRBV5-1 and J is TRBJ2-2, with TRBD2 identical over 8 bases. The CDR3 runs to 15 residues. Germline-derived CDR1 and CDR2 are SGHRS and YFSETQ. V lost 10 bases, J lost 4 bases, and 12 bases stayed unmatched. In DNA form, the CDR3 reads TGCGCCTGTGACCCAGCGGGAGTCGGCACCGGGGAGCTGTTTTTT. This sequence encodes CACDPAGVGTGELFF. The entire variable domain, with the rest obtained from reference TRBV5-1 and TRBJ2-2, is as follows: KAGVTQTPRYLIKTRGQQVTLSCSPISGHRSVSWYQQTPGQGLQFLFEYFSETQRNKGNFPGRFSGRQFSNSRSEMNVSTLELGDSALYLCACDPAGVGTGELFFGEGSRLTVL.

Written as DNA, the CDR3 is TGTGCCAGCAGCGTAGGGGGGACTAGCGGGACATACGAGCAGTACTTC. It codes for CASSVGGTSGTYEQYF. The chain recombines TRBV9 with TRBJ2-7, with TRBD2 matching 13 bases. The length of the CDR3 is 16 residues. Per germline, CDR1 SGDLS and CDR2 YYNGEE. V was clipped by 0 bases and J by 4 bases; unmatched bases: 4.

This clone was observed a single time. The chain carries TRBV5-1 and TRBJ1-3; no definite D call. From germline, CDR1 is SGHRS and CDR2 YFSETQ. Trimming removed 4 bases at V and 2 bases at J, with 10 bases between. The CDR3 loop spans 14 amino acids. This CDR3 reads CASSVEGAGNTIYF. The CDR3 DNA is TGCGCCAGCAGCGTCGAGGGCGCTGGAAACACCATATATTTT.

The gene calls are TRBV4-3 and TRBJ1-2; TRBD1 matches 11 bases. Germline values: CDR1 LGHNA, CDR2 YSLEER. After removal of 1 base from V and 6 bases from J, the junction contained 4 bases not matched to a gene. This CDR3 contains 15 residues. This chain's CDR3 is CASSQADRGLDGYTF. DNA for the CDR3: TGCGCCAGCAGCCAAGCGGACAGGGGGCTTGATGGCTACACCTTC.

The genes are TRBV2 and TRBJ2-4, with TRBD2 as a possible D gene (6 bases). This CDR3 spans 11 amino acids. Germline V gene sequence: CDR1 SNHLY, CDR2 FYNNEI. Trimming removed 7 bases from V and 9 bases from J, with 10 bases in between. CDR3 bases: TGTGCCAGCACCGGAGGGACCATTCAGTACTTC. Translated, it gives CASTGGTIQYF.

The chain couples TRBV11-2 to TRBJ1-2; D is ambiguous. This CDR3 contains 15 residues. Germline V CDR1 and CDR2: SGHAT, FQNNGV. V was trimmed by 5 bases and J by 0 bases, leaving 13 bases between them. The CDR3 reads CASSGHRETNYGYTF. The CDR3 region has the DNA TGTGCCAGCAGCGGCCACAGAGAGACTAACTATGGCTACACCTTC.

J is TRBJ2-3 and V is TRBV7-9, with 7 nucleotides matching TRBD1. The V and J ends lost 0 bases and 0 bases, in that order; junction bases with no gene match: 6. Germline CDR1 SEHNR, CDR2 FQNEAQ (reference sequence). The CDR3 is 17 residues long. The CDR3 reads CASSLAPGTASTDTQYF. The CDR3 DNA reads as TGTGCCAGCAGCTTAGCCCCCGGGACAGCTAGCACAGATACGCAGTATTTT.

The genes are TRBV5-5 and TRBJ2-5; 7 nucleotides align to TRBD2. Germline-derived CDR1 and CDR2 are SGHKS and YYEKEE (reference sequence). The CDR3 contains 13 residues. Losses at the gene ends were 5 bases for V and 1 base for J; bases not matched to a gene: 2. The CDR3 coding sequence is TGTGCCAGCAGGCGGGGGTTCCAAGAGACCCAGTACTTC. Its translation is CASRRGFQETQYF.

This chain uses TRBV6-1 with TRBJ2-7; D gene ambiguous. The CDR3 runs 14 residues. Germline assignment: CDR1 MNHNS and CDR2 SASEGT. V was clipped by 4 bases and J by 2 bases, with 12 bases between them. CDR3 sequence reads: CASSAGPTTYEQYF. The CDR3 DNA reads as TGTGCCAGCAGTGCGGGTCCCACAACCTACGAGCAGTACTTC.

The chain employs TRBV6-6 and TRBJ2-7; perhaps TRBD1 as D (5 bases). Germline CDR1 reads MNHNY; CDR2 reads SVGAGI (reference sequence). This CDR3 region has 12 residues. V was cut by 6 bases and J by 2 bases, with 8 bases left in between. The CDR3 DNA is TGTGCCAGCAGGGACACCACCTACGAGCAGTACTTC. Translated: CASRDTTYEQYF.

As for this clone: The sample holds other DNA sequences that translate to the same CDR3. The J gene is TRBJ2-5, the V gene TRBV5-1, with a weak D call TRBD1 (6 bases). The V and J ends lost 0 bases and 1 base respectively, with 7 bases between them. This CDR3 contains 14 residues. Germline lookup yields CDR1 SGHRS and CDR2 YFSETQ. The CDR3 sequence: CASSLAQGQETQYF. CDR3 coding DNA: TGCGCCAGCAGCTTGGCACAGGGCCAAGAGACCCAGTACTTC. Based on the CDR3 plus reference TRBV5-1 and TRBJ2-5, the full variable domain is KAGVTQTPRYLIKTRGQQVTLSCSPISGHRSVSWYQQTPGQGLQFLFEYFSETQRNKGNFPGRFSGRQFSNSRSEMNVSTLELGDSALYLCASSLAQGQETQYFGPGTRLLVL.

This clone showed up just a few times. The V call is TRBV19, the J call TRBJ1-5; 7 positions match TRBD1. This CDR3 comprises 14 residues. With V trimmed by 3 bases and J by 3 bases, 2 bases remained unmatched. Germline V CDR1 and CDR2: LNHDA, SQIVND (reference sequence). CDR3 sequence: CASSIKGANQPQHF. CDR3 bases: TGTGCCAGTAGTATTAAGGGGGCCAATCAGCCCCAGCATTTT.

The sample holds a few counts of this clone. Here the CDR3 DNA reads TGCGCCAGCAGCTTGGGGGCTAGCGGGAGGGCCGATGAGCAGTTCTTC. It codes for CASSLGASGRADEQFF. This chain uses TRBV5-1 with TRBJ2-1, with TRBD2 identical over 12 bases. This CDR3 region has 16 residues. Per germline, CDR1 SGHRS and CDR2 YFSETQ. V lost 0 bases and J lost 8; bases outside the gene matches: 6.

The V and J genes are TRBV13 and TRBJ2-7; TRBD1 agrees at 9 bases. Unmatched junction bases numbered 6, after V lost 3 bases and J lost 3 bases. Looked up from germline, CDR1 is PRHDT and CDR2 is FYEKMQ (reference sequence). This CDR3 spans 15 amino acids. CDR3 protein: CASSLAGQGDYEQYF. CDR3 DNA: TGTGCCAGCAGCTTGGCGGGACAGGGTGACTACGAGCAGTACTTC.

Concerning this clone: Other DNA sequences in this specimen translate into the identical CDR3. The CDR3 here is CASRLRQGNYGYTF. The CDR3 bases are TGTGCCAGCAGATTACGACAGGGAAACTATGGCTACACCTTC. The chain has TRBV2 and TRBJ1-2, with 7 bases that match TRBD1. CDR3 length equals 14 residues. Looked up from germline, CDR1 is SNHLY and CDR2 is FYNNEI. V dropped 6 bases and J dropped 2; count of bases not matched to a gene: 6.

This clone occurred a few times. The chain uses TRBV19 and TRBJ1-5; 9 positions match TRBD1. Unmatched junction bases numbered 12, after V lost 10 bases and J lost 11 bases. The CDR3 is 13 residues long. Germline CDR1 and CDR2: LNHDA and SQIVND (reference sequence). Here the CDR3 DNA reads TGTGCCACCCGGGACAGGGCTCTGAGGTCCCAGCATTTT. This translates into CATRDRALRSQHF.

V is TRBV4-3 and J is TRBJ2-3; D unclear. Trimming took 0 bases from V and 1 from J, leaving 8 bases between them. CDR3 size: 15 residues. Germline CDR1 LGHNA, CDR2 YSLEER. The CDR3 region is CASSQEGRGTDTQYF. The CDR3 DNA reads TGCGCCAGCAGCCAAGAAGGTCGGGGCACAGATACGCAGTATTTT.

As to this clone: A junction boundary mismatches the germline segment, possibly from a read error. The chain has TRBV7-9 and TRBJ2-7, with D tentatively TRBD2 (5 bases). The CDR3 has 14 amino acids. Looked up from germline, CDR1 is SEHNR and CDR2 is FQNEAQ (reference sequence). CDR3 DNA sequence: TGTTCCAGCGGAGTGACTGTGCATACCCACGAGCAGTACTTC. It yields the protein CSSGVTVHTHEQYF.